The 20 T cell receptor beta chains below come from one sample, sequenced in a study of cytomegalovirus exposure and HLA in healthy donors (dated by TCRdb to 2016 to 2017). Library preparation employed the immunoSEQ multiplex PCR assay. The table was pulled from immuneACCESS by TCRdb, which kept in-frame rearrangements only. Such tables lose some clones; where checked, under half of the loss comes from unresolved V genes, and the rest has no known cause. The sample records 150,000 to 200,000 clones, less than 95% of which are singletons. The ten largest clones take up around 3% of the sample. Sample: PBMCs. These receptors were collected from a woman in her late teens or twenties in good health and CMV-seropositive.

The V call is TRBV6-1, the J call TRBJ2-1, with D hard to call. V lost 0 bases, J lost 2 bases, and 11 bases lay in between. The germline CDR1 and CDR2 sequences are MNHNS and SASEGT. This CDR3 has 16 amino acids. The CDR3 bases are TGTGCCAGCAGTGAAGCGGAGCATACCCCCTACAATGAGCAGTTCTTC. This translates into CASSEAEHTPYNEQFF.

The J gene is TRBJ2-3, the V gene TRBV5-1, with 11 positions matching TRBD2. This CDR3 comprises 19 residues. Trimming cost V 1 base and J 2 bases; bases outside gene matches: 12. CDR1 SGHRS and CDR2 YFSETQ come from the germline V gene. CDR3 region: CASSLRVSGRAANTDTQYF. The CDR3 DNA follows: TGCGCCAGCAGCTTGAGGGTTAGCGGGAGGGCCGCTAACACAGATACGCAGTATTTT.

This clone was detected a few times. Written as DNA, the CDR3 is TGTGCTAGTGGTTCACGGAGCCTTAATCAGCCCCAGCATTTT. It yields the protein CASGSRSLNQPQHF. J is TRBJ1-5 and V is TRBV12-5; D gene ambiguous. Germline V gives CDR1 LGHNT, CDR2 FRNRAP. V gave up 4 bases and J gave up 4 bases, with 11 bases separating them. The CDR3 covers 14 residues.

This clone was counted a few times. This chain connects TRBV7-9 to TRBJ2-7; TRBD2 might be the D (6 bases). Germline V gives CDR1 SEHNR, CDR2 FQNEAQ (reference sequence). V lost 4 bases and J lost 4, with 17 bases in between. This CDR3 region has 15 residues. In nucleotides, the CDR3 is TGTGCCAGCAGCTCCCCTACAGCGGGCTGGTACGAGCAGTACTTC. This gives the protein CASSSPTAGWYEQYF.

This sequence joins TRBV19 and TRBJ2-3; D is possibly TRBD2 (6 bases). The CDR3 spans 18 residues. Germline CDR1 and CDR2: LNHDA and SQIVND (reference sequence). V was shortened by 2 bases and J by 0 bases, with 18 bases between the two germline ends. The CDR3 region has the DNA TGTGCCAGTAGTATATCTCCCTTGACGGGGGTTAGCACAGATACGCAGTATTTT. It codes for CASSISPLTGVSTDTQYF.

CDR3: CAWSVQGGRSYEQYF. The CDR3 DNA reads as TGTGCCTGGAGTGTACAGGGGGGTAGGTCCTACGAGCAGTACTTC. The chain carries TRBV30 and TRBJ2-7, with 8 bases matching TRBD1. Germline assignment: CDR1 GTSNPN and CDR2 SVGIG (reference sequence). This CDR3 has 15 residues. V lost 0 bases and J lost 1; bases outside the gene matches: 5.

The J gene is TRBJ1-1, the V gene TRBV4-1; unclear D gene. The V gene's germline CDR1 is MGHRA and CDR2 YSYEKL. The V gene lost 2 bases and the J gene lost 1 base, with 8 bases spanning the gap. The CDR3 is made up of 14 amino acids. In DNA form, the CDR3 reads TGCGCCAGCAGCCAACTCCGGGAGAACACTGAAGCTTTCTTT. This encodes CASSQLRENTEAFF.

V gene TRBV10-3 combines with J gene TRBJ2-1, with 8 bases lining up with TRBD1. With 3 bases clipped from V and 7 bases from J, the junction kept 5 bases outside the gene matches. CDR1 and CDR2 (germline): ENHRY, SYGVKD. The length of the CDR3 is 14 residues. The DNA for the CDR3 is TGTGCCATCAGTGATTCGCAGGGGGCAAATGAGCAGTTCTTC. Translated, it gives CAISDSQGANEQFF.

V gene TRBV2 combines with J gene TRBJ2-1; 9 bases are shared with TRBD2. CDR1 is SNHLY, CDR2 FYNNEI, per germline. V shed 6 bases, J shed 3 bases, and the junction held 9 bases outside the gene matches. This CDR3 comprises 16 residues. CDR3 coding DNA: TGTGCCAGCAGGCTCCGGCGACTAGCGGACTACAATGAGCAGTTCTTC. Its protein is CASRLRRLADYNEQFF.

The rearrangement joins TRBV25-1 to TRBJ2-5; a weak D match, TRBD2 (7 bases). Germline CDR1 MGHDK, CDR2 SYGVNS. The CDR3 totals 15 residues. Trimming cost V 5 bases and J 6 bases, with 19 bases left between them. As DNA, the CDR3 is TGTGCCAGCAGTCAGGGGCAGGGAGGGTCGAAGACCCAGTACTTC. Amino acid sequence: CASSQGQGGSKTQYF.

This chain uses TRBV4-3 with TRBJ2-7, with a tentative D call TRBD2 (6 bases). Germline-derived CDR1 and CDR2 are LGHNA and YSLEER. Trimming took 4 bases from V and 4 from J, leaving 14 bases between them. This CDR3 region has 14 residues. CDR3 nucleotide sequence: TGCGCCAGCAGCCCCGAGATAGGGAGGTACGAGCAGTACTTC. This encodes CASSPEIGRYEQYF.

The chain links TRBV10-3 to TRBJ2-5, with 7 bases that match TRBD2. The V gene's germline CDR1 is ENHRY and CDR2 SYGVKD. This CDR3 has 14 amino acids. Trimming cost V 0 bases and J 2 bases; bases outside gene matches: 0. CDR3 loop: CAISESGGQETQYF. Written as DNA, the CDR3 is TGTGCCATCAGTGAGTCGGGAGGGCAAGAGACCCAGTACTTC.

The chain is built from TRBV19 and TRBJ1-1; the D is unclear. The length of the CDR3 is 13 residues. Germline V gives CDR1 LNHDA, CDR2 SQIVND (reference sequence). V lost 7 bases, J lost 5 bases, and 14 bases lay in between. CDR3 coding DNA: TGTGCCAGTACGGCGGGGAGCGGGACTGAAGCTTTCTTT. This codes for CASTAGSGTEAFF. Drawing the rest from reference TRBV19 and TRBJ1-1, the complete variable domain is DGGITQSPKYLFRKEGQNVTLSCEQNLNHDAMYWYRQDPGQGLRLIYYSQIVNDFQKGDIAEGYSVSREKKESFPLTVTSAQKNPTAFYLCASTAGSGTEAFFGQGTRLTVV.

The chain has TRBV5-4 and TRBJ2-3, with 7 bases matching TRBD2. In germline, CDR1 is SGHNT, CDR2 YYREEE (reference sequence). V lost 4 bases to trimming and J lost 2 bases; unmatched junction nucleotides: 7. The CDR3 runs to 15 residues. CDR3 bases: TGTGCCAGCAGCCTTTTGGGGGGGTCCACAGATACGCAGTATTTT. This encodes CASSLLGGSTDTQYF.

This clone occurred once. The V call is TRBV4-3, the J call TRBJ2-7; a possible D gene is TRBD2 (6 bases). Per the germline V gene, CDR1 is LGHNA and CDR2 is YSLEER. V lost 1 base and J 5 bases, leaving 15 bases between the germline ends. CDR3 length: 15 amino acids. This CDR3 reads CASSQVRLASNEQYF. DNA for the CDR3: TGCGCCAGCAGCCAAGTAAGGCTAGCGAGCAACGAGCAGTACTTC.

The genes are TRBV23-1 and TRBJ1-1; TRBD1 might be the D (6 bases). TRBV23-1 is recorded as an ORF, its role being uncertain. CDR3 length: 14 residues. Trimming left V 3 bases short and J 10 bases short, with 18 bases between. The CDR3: CASSHPGTPDGAFF. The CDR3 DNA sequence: TGCGCCAGCAGTCACCCCGGGACACCCGACGGAGCTTTCTTT.

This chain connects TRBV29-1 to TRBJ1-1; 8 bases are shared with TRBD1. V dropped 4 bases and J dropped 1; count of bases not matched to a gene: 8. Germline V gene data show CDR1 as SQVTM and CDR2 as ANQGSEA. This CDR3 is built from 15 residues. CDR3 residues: CSVGDRGLSNTEAFF. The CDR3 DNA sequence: TGCAGCGTTGGTGACAGGGGCCTCTCGAACACTGAAGCTTTCTTT.

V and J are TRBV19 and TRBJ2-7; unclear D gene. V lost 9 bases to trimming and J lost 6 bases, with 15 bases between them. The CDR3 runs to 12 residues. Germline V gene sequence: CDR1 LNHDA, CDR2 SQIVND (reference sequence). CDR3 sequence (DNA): TGTGCCAGCGCTATGTTAGGCGGCGAGCAGTACTTC. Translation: CASAMLGGEQYF.

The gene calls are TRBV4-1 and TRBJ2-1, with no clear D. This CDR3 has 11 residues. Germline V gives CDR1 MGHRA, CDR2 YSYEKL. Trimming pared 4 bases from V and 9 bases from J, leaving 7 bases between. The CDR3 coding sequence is TGCGCCAGCAGCCGTGACACTGAGCAGTTCTTC. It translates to CASSRDTEQFF.

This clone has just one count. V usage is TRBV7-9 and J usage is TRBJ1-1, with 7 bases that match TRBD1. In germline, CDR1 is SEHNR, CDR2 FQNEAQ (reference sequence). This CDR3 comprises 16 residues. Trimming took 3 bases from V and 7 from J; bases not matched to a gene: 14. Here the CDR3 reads CASSFQGGGGDIEAFF. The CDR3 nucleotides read TGTGCCAGCAGCTTCCAAGGGGGCGGCGGCGACATTGAAGCTTTCTTT.